This T cell receptor beta chain emerged from a study of OX40 agonist ivuxolimab in advanced cancers. The study in broad terms: Ivuxolimab was an agonistic, fully human IgG2 monoclonal antibody directed against OX40 (CD134), a costimulatory receptor. Intravenous ivuxolimab was administered to patients every 2 weeks at six dose levels: 0.01, 0.1, 0.3, 1.5, 3 and 10 mg/kg. Among the roughly 50 dose-escalation patients, around 20 had hepatocellular carcinoma, around 15 melanoma, 9 renal cell carcinoma and 9 head and neck cancer. A male proportion of under 85% and a mean age of approximately 55 years, ranging from 23 to 79, were recorded for the dose-escalation cohort. Prior anti-PD-1, anti-PD-L1 or anti-CTLA-4 therapy was permitted, and approximately 40% of dose-escalation patients had received checkpoint inhibitors. Partial responses occurred in three dose-escalation patients, of whom one had hepatocellular carcinoma and two had cutaneous melanoma. The purpose of peripheral TCRbeta sequencing was to test whether ivuxolimab changed TCR sequence diversity and led to clonal T-cell expansion. The monotherapy dose-escalation portion (N ≈ 52 patients) of the phase I ivuxolimab trial is reported in the paper.

The germline V gene yields MNHEY for CDR1 and SVGAGI for CDR2. V is clipped by 7 bases and J by 8 bases, and the sequence between their germline boundaries is 17 bases long. Including cysteine and phenylalanine, the CDR3 has 13 amino acids. Only the CDR3 DNA stays, 39 bases, in frame from base 1. Concerning this clone: Its antigen has not been determined. One base away there is no much larger clone; base qualities are not given.

Genomic DNA was isolated from the sorted cells so that the TCRbeta CDR3 region could be sequenced. TCRbeta CDR3 regions were sequenced using the immunoSEQ Assay. The clones in this table, taken by TCRdb from immuneACCESS, are in-frame only. Not every clone is retained; where verified, under half of the shortfall comes from an unresolved V gene, and the cause of the rest is unknown. This sample comprises about 56,000 clones, approximately 80% of them detected only once. The ten largest clones add up to about 3.7% of the sample. The trial excluded patients who had a history of autoimmune disease or were on systemic immunosuppression. Peripheral blood for TCR sequencing was collected from all dose cohorts at baseline, on cycle 4 day 1, and on cycle 7 day 1. Samples came from an open-label, multicenter, first-in-human phase I dose-escalation trial of ivuxolimab. Adults with locally advanced or metastatic melanoma, renal cell, hepatocellular, or head and neck squamous cell carcinoma were enrolled in the trial. CD4+ and CD8+ T cells were sorted separately from peripheral blood before TCR sequencing.

Here is what the overall study found, with its caveats: At doses from 0.1 to 3.0 mg/kg, clonal expansion was seen in both CD4+ and CD8+ blood T cells between baseline and week 6. Low levels of normalized T-cell clonal expansion were also seen in some patients who did not respond. After ivuxolimab, expanded clones were on average more numerous among CD8+ T cells than among CD4+ T cells. Partial responders in the 0.1-3.0 mg/kg groups had among the lowest normalized peripheral clonal expansion, especially among CD8+ T cells. Which antigens the clonally expanded peripheral T cells were specific for was not determined.

Rearrangement joined TRBV6-5 to TRBJ1-2; a tentative D call is TRBD1 (6 bases match). Here the sequenced sample was CD4+ or CD8+ T cells sorted from blood, taken in a trial of the OX40 agonist ivuxolimab. This receptor was identified in an adult with an advanced solid tumor such as melanoma, head and neck, liver or kidney cancer. The DNA sequence reads TGTGCCAGCACCCGCGGGGGGCTATACGGCTACACCTTC. Its translation is CASTRGGLYGYTF.